This is a list of T cell receptor beta chains from one sample in a study of blood T cell repertoires in COVID-19. Profiled with immunoSEQ multiplex PCR; TCRdb holds only in-frame clones, not every one. This sample yields 250,000 to 300,000 clones, of which around 86% are seen a single time; roughly 4.9% belongs to the top ten. The sequencing sample was made of peripheral blood. The origin of the receptors is a woman aged 55-70 years with COVID-19, enrolled during active disease. Both conserved end residues are part of each CDR3. Fields, in order: CDR3 protein, CDR3 DNA, clone size, J gene, D gene, V gene. The D gene is left open where the match is weak. Rows may omit the clone size; those that give it use once, few, many or a size class.

CASSQAIWTSGADTQYF | TGCGCCAGCAGCCAAGCGATTTGGACTAGCGGCGCAGATACGCAGTATTTT | once | TRBJ2-3 | TRBD2 | TRBV4-3
CASRIDSRPGELFF | TGTGCCAGCAGGATTGACAGTAGGCCCGGGGAGCTGTTTTTT | - | TRBJ2-2 | - | TRBV3-1/TRBV3-2
CASRQEGPAETQYF | TGTGCCAGCAGGCAAGAGGGTCCTGCCGAGACCCAGTACTTC | - | TRBJ2-5 | - | TRBV5-4
CASRPPGQDTSPLHF | TGTGCCAGCAGACCCCCCGGACAGGATACGTCACCCCTCCACTTT | - | TRBJ1-6 | TRBD1 | TRBV6-5
CASSSGFYEQYF | TGTGCCAGCAGCAGCGGGTTCTACGAGCAGTACTTC | few | TRBJ2-7 | - | TRBV6-6
CASSVRRGYGYTF | TGTGCCAGCAGTGTCCGACGGGGCTATGGCTACACCTTC | few | TRBJ1-2 | - | TRBV6-6
CASSLAGVVETQYF | TGTGCCAGCAGCTTAGCGGGAGTAGTAGAGACCCAGTACTTC | - | TRBJ2-5 | TRBD2 | TRBV28
CASKNPRGGGETNTGELFF | TGTGCCAGCAAAAATCCCCGAGGGGGCGGGGAAACGAACACCGGGGAGCTGTTTTTT | - | TRBJ2-2 | - | TRBV7-6
CSVERGTGRTGGYTF | TGCAGCGTTGAAAGGGGGACAGGGAGGACCGGGGGCTACACCTTC | - | TRBJ1-2 | TRBD1 | TRBV29-1
CASSVDSSGRAFYEQFF | TGTGCCAGCAGCGTAGATTCTAGCGGGAGGGCCTTTTATGAGCAGTTCTTC | - | TRBJ2-1 | TRBD2 | TRBV9